Presented here are 16 T cell receptor beta chains from one specimen sequenced in a study of early T cells in non-severe SARS-CoV-2 infection (dated by TCRdb to 2020 to 2023). Libraries were prepared through 5' RACE. The reads were generated on a NextSeq 500. The raw public reads went through TCRdb reprocessing: fastp at Q25, MiXCR clone calling, in-frame beta chains kept. Each CDR3 protein appears once, grouped with its most common genes and DNA. The sample contains around 26,000 distinct CDR3 sequences, about 4.4% of them found a single time. About 7% of the sample comes from the top ten. The sample was whole blood. The receptors were gathered from an adult who was a healthcare worker with PCR-confirmed SARS-CoV-2 infection or an uninfected control (not recorded which).

This clonotype occurred many times. This chain links TRBV20-1 with TRBJ2-1; weak D call: TRBD2 (6 bases). V lost 1 base to trimming and J lost 4 bases, with 17 bases between them. This CDR3 has 16 amino acids. Germline V gene lookup returns CDR1 DFQATT and CDR2 SNEGSKA (reference sequence). The CDR3 region is CSARVPPGLLYNEQFF. The DNA for the CDR3 is TGCAGTGCTAGAGTTCCACCGGGACTCCTATACAATGAGCAGTTCTTC.

This clonotype has at least ten counts. The chain couples TRBV7-9 to TRBJ2-7, with 7 nucleotides matching TRBD1. From germline, CDR1 is SEHNR and CDR2 FQNEAQ (reference sequence). CDR3 length equals 15 residues. V dropped 1 base and J dropped 1; count of bases not matched to a gene: 4. Here the CDR3 reads CASSLDRGRSYEQYF. The CDR3 nucleotides read TGTGCCAGCAGCTTAGACAGGGGAAGGTCCTACGAGCAGTACTTC.

This clonotype was seen repeatedly, ten times or more. The rearrangement joins TRBV6-1 to TRBJ2-7; the D is unclear. CDR3 length: 15 amino acids. V was shortened by 4 bases and J by 2 bases, with 15 bases between the two germline ends. Per the germline V gene, CDR1 is MNHNS and CDR2 is SASEGT. CDR3 amino acids: CASSVQPTTPYEQYF. The CDR3, as DNA: TGTGCCAGCAGTGTACAACCAACCACGCCCTACGAGCAGTACTTC.

This chain connects TRBV7-2 to TRBJ1-3; 9 bases line up with TRBD1. CDR3 length: 17 residues. Germline trimming cut 1 base from V and 0 bases from J; bases unmatched to any gene: 4. From germline, CDR1 is SGHTA and CDR2 FQGNSA. This CDR3 reads CASSLEGQGISGNTIYF. Here the CDR3 DNA reads TGTGCCAGCAGCTTAGAAGGACAGGGGATCTCTGGAAACACCATATATTTT.

The table lists this clonotype with many counts. The genes are TRBV2 and TRBJ2-1, with a possible D match to TRBD1 (6 bases). The CDR3 extends over 15 amino acids. V was pared by 1 base and J by 1 base, with 8 bases between. CDR1 is SNHLY and CDR2 is FYNNEI in the germline V gene. This chain's CDR3 is CASSEGTASYNEQFF. The CDR3, as DNA: TGTGCCAGCAGTGAAGGGACAGCTTCCTACAATGAGCAGTTCTTC.

This clonotype was detected ten times or more. The chain joins TRBV20-1 to TRBJ1-6, with TRBD1 matching 7 bases. The junction had 6 bases not matched to a gene; V was cut back by 6 bases and J by 7 bases. The CDR3 runs to 13 residues. Per the germline V gene, CDR1 is DFQATT and CDR2 is SNEGSKA (reference sequence). This chain's CDR3 is CSASGQRNSPLHF. CDR3 DNA: TGCAGTGCATCGGGACAGCGGAATTCACCCCTCCACTTT.

The chain employs TRBV5-1 and TRBJ2-1; 8 nucleotides agree with TRBD1. This CDR3 contains 15 residues. Per the germline V gene, CDR1 is SGHRS and CDR2 is YFSETQ. V lost 2 bases, J lost 7 bases, and 8 bases stayed unmatched. The CDR3: CASSFQGAGPNEQFF. The CDR3 DNA follows: TGCGCCAGCAGCTTCCAGGGGGCAGGTCCGAATGAGCAGTTCTTC.

This clonotype was seen at least ten times. The gene calls are TRBV3-1 and TRBJ2-1; 8 positions agree with TRBD2. The V and J ends lost 4 bases and 11 bases, in that order; junction bases with no gene match: 7. The V gene's germline CDR1 is LGHDT and CDR2 YNNKEL (reference sequence). The CDR3 has 13 amino acids. Here the CDR3 reads CASSRISGTQQFF. As DNA, the CDR3 is TGTGCCAGCAGCCGGATTAGCGGGACCCAGCAGTTCTTC.

This clonotype has just a few counts. CDR3 DNA sequence: TGTGCCAGCAGCCCCCAAGGGGACAGCTTCAATGAGCAGTTCTTC. Translation gives CASSPQGDSFNEQFF. The chain employs TRBV7-3 and TRBJ2-1, with 7 bases identical to TRBD1. Germline assignment: CDR1 SGHTA and CDR2 FQGTGA. J lost 6 bases, V lost 5 bases, and 10 bases had no gene match. This CDR3 is 15 amino acids long.

This clonotype has only a few counts. V gene TRBV18 combines with J gene TRBJ2-1; 9 bases agree with TRBD2. This CDR3 is built from 14 residues. V lost 1 base and J lost 7; bases outside the gene matches: 2. Germline V gives CDR1 KGHSH, CDR2 LQKENI. The CDR3 sequence: CASSPLAGDNEQFF. In DNA, the CDR3 is TGTGCCAGCTCACCACTAGCGGGAGATAATGAGCAGTTCTTC.

Ten or more counts support this clonotype. The chain couples TRBV7-9 to TRBJ2-2; no clear D. Deletions cut 4 bases from V and 2 bases from J, with 14 bases between. The CDR3 consists of 16 residues. The germline V gene has CDR1 SEHNR and CDR2 FQNEAQ (reference sequence). The CDR3 DNA reads TGTGCCAGCAGCTCGGGTTTGCGGCCTAACACCGGGGAGCTGTTTTTT. It specifies CASSSGLRPNTGELFF.

The chain is built from TRBV9 and TRBJ1-2; D is possibly TRBD1 (5 bases). Looked up from germline, CDR1 is SGDLS and CDR2 is YYNGEE. The CDR3 has 14 amino acids. V lost 4 bases, J lost 4 bases, and 14 bases lay in between. The CDR3 DNA follows: TGTGCCAGCAGCCCACAGACAGTGACCTATGGCTACACCTTC. It is translated as CASSPQTVTYGYTF.

This clonotype was seen ten or more times. The chain has TRBV18 and TRBJ1-5; 9 bases agree with TRBD1. Looked up from germline, CDR1 is KGHSH and CDR2 is LQKENI. The CDR3 has 16 residues. Germline trimming cut 4 bases from V and 7 bases from J; bases unmatched to any gene: 11. The CDR3 coding sequence is TGTGCCAGCTCACTAACTCCAATGACAGGGGGACAGCCCCAGCATTTT. Encoded protein: CASSLTPMTGGQPQHF. Full variable domain (remainder filled in from reference TRBV18 and TRBJ1-5): NAGVMQNPRHLVRRRGQEARLRCSPMKGHSHVYWYRQLPEEGLKFMVYLQKENIIDESGMPKERFSAEFPKEGPSILRIQQVVRGDSAAYFCASSLTPMTGGQPQHFGDGTRLSIL.

The chain links TRBV20-1 to TRBJ1-4; possibly TRBD1 for D (5 bases). The CDR3 spans 13 residues. CDR1 is DFQATT, CDR2 SNEGSKA, per germline (reference sequence). V shed 1 base and J shed 6 bases, with 9 bases lying between them. The CDR3 here is CSARGGADEKLFF. Here the CDR3 DNA reads TGCAGTGCTAGAGGAGGGGCAGATGAAAAACTGTTTTTT.

This clonotype was counted at least ten times. This chain connects TRBV12-3 or TRBV12-4 to TRBJ1-2; maybe TRBD1 (6 bases). V lost 4 bases and J lost 4, with 16 bases in between. This CDR3 comprises 15 residues. CDR3 nucleotide sequence: TGTGCCAGCAGTTCGACCGGCAGCAGGGGCTATGGCTACACCTTC. Translated, it gives CASSSTGSRGYGYTF.

This clonotype was recorded at least ten times. V gene TRBV12-3 or TRBV12-4 combines with J gene TRBJ1-6; 7 bases line up with TRBD1. The trim removed 3 bases at V and 8 bases at J, leaving 4 bases unmatched. This CDR3 has 14 amino acids. CDR3 amino acids: CASSFGTDDSPLHF. The CDR3 DNA is TGTGCCAGCAGTTTCGGGACAGACGATTCACCCCTCCACTTT.